This TCR beta chain is drawn from a study of lymphopenia after photon versus proton radiotherapy. In regard to this clone: Antigen: not known.

Profiling relied on immunoSEQ multiplex PCR, and the TCRdb table lists in-frame clones only, not all of them. The table records 20,000 or so clones, about four fifths of them present only once. Regarding the study as a whole: After the lymphocyte nadir, photon-treated repertoires showed oligoclonal expansion, especially of CD8+ Temra cells. In patients who died, overall survival fell as post-nadir TCR diversity dropped more. Survival link was tested only in deceased patients; proton benefit remains a possibility.

V gave up 5 bases and J gave up 1 base; unmatched junction bases: 5. Per germline, CDR1 SGHRS and CDR2 YFSETQ. This CDR3 contains 16 residues. This specimen consisted of peripheral blood, obtained from a patient treated with photon-based radiotherapy. This clonotype originated in a woman between 50 and 59 years old with pancreatic cancer. The J gene is TRBJ2-2, the V gene TRBV5-1, with TRBD1 matching 10 bases. CDR3 region: CASREGTGVNTGELFF. The CDR3 nucleotides read TGCGCCAGCAGGGAAGGGACAGGGGTGAACACCGGGGAGCTGTTTTTT.